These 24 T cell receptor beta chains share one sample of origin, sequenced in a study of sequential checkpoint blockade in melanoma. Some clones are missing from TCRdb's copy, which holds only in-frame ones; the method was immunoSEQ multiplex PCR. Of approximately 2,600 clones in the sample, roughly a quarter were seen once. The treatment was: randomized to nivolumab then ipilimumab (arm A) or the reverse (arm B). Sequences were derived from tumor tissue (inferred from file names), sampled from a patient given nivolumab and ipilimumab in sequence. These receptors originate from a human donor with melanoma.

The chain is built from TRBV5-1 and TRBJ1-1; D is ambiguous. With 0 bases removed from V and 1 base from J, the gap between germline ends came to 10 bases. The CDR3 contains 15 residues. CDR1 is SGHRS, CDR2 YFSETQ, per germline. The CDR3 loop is CASSLDEGRNTEAFF. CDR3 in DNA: TGCGCCAGCAGCTTGGATGAGGGAAGGAACACTGAAGCTTTCTTT.

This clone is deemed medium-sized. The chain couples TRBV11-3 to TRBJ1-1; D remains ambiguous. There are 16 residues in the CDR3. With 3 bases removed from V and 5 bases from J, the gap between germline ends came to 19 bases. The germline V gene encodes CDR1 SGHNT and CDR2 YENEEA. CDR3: CASSLAGRAFWTEAFF. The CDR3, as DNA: TGTGCCAGCAGCTTGGCCGGACGGGCTTTTTGGACTGAAGCTTTCTTT.

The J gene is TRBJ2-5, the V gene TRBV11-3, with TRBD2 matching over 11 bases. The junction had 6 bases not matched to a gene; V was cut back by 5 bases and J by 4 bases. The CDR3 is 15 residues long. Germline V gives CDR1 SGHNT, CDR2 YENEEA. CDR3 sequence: CASSLGTSGGETQYF. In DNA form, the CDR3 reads TGTGCCAGCAGCCTCGGGACTAGCGGTGGAGAGACCCAGTACTTC.

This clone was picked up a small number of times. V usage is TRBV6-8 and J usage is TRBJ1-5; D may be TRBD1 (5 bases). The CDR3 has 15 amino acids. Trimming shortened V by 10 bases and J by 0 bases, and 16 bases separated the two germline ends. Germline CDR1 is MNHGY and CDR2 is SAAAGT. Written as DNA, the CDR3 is TGTGCCATCAGAGCGACAGAGGCTAGCAATCAGCCCCAGCATTTT. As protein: CAIRATEASNQPQHF.

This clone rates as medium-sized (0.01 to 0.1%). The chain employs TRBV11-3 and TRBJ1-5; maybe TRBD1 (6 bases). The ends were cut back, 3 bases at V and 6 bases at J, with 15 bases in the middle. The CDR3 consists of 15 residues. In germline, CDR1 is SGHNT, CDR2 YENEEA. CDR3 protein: CASSLLYQGIQPQHF. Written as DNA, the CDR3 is TGTGCCAGCAGCTTGCTGTATCAGGGGATTCAGCCCCAGCATTTT.

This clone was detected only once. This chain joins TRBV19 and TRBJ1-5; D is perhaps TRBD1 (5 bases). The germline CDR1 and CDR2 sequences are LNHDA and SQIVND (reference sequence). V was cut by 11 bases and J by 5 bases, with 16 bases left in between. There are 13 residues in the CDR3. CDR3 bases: TGTGCCTCCCACCAGGGTCTTTATCAGCCCCAGCATTTT. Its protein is CASHQGLYQPQHF.

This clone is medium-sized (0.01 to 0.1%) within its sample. CDR3 DNA sequence: TGTGCCAGCACCACGACACAGGGGTCCACTGAAGCTTTCTTT. Translating it yields CASTTTQGSTEAFF. The chain recombines TRBV11-3 with TRBJ1-1, with 7 bases fitting TRBD1. The junction had 9 bases not matched to a gene; V was cut back by 7 bases and J by 4 bases. This CDR3 has 14 residues. Looked up from germline, CDR1 is SGHNT and CDR2 is YENEEA.

The CDR3 DNA reads TGTGCCAGCAGCCCACGGGGGACACTCACCTACGAGCAGTACTTC. Protein product: CASSPRGTLTYEQYF. The chain recombines TRBV14 with TRBJ2-7; tentatively, D is TRBD1 or TRBD2 (6 bases each). Per the germline V gene, CDR1 is SGHDN and CDR2 is FVKESK. The V end lost 4 bases, the J end lost 2 bases, and 15 bases lay between the germline ends. The CDR3 extends over 15 amino acids.

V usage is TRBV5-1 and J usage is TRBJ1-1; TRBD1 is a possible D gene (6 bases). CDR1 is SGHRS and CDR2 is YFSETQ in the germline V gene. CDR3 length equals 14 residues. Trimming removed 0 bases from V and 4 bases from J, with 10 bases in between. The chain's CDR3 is CASSLVPGATEAFF. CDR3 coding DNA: TGCGCCAGCAGCTTGGTCCCGGGGGCCACTGAAGCTTTCTTT.

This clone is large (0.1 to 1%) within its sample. The CDR3 sequence: CASRDRGQETQYF. The CDR3 DNA reads TGCGCCAGCAGGGACAGGGGGCAAGAGACCCAGTACTTC. The V gene is TRBV10-2, the J gene TRBJ2-5; 10 bases are a match to TRBD1. The CDR3 covers 13 residues. Losses at the gene ends were 6 bases for V and 2 bases for J; bases not matched to a gene: 0. CDR1 WSHSY and CDR2 SAAADI come from the germline V gene.

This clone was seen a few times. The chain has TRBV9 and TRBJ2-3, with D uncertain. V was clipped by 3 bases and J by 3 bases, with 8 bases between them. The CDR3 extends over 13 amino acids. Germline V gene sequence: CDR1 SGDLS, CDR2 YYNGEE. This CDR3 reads CASSASLTDTQYF. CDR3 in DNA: TGTGCCAGCAGCGCCAGCCTTACAGATACGCAGTATTTT.

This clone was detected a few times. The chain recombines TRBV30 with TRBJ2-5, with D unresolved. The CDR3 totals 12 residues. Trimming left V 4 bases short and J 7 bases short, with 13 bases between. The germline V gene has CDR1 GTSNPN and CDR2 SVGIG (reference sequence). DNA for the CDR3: TGTGCCTGGACGTCACAATTGGGGACCCAGTACTTC. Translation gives CAWTSQLGTQYF. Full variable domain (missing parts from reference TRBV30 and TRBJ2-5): SQTIHQWPATLVQPVGSPLSLECTVEGTSNPNLYWYRQAAGRGLQLLFYSVGIGQISSEVPQNLSASRPQDRQFILSSKKLLLSDSGFYLCAWTSQLGTQYFGPGTRLLVL.

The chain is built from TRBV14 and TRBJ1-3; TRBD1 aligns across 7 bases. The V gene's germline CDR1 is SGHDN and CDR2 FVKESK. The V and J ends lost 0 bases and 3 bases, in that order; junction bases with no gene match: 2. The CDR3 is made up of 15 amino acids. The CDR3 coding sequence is TGTGCCAGCAGCCAAGAATGGGACAGTGGAAACACCATATATTTT. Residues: CASSQEWDSGNTIYF. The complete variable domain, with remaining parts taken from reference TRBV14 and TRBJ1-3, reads EAGVTQFPSHSVIEKGQTVTLRCDPISGHDNLYWYRRVMGKEIKFLLHFVKESKQDESGMPNNRFLAERTGGTYSTLKVQPAELEDSGVYFCASSQEWDSGNTIYFGEGSWLTVV.

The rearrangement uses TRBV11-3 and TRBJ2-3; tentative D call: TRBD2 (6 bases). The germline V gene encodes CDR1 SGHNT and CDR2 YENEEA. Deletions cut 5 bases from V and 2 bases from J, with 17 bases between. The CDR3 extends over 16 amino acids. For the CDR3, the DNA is TGTGCCAGCAGCCCCCGACGGGACTCTACCACAGATACGCAGTATTTT. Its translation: CASSPRRDSTTDTQYF.

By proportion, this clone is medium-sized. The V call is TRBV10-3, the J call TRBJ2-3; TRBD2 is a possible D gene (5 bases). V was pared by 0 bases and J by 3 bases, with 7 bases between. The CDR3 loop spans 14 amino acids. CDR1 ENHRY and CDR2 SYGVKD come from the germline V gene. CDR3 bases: TGTGCCATCAGTGAGTCGGAGGTTACAGATACGCAGTATTTT. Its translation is CAISESEVTDTQYF.

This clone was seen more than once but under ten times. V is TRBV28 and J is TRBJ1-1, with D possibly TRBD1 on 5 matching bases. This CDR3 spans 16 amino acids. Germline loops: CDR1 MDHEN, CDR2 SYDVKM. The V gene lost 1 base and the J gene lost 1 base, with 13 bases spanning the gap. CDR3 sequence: CASSLLGGTTNTEAFF. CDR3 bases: TGTGCCAGCAGTTTATTGGGGGGGACGACGAACACTGAAGCTTTCTTT. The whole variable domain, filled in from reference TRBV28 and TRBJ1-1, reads DVKVTQSSRYLVKRTGEKVFLECVQDMDHENMFWYRQDPGLGLRLIYFSYDVKMKEKGDIPEGYSVSREKKERFSLILESASTNQTSMYLCASSLLGGTTNTEAFFGQGTRLTVV.

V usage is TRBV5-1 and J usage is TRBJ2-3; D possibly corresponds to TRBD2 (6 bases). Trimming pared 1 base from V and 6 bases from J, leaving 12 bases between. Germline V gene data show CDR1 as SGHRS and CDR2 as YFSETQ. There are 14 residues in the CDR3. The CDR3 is CASSLLRDSDTQYF. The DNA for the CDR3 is TGCGCCAGCAGCTTGCTGCGGGATAGCGATACGCAGTATTTT.

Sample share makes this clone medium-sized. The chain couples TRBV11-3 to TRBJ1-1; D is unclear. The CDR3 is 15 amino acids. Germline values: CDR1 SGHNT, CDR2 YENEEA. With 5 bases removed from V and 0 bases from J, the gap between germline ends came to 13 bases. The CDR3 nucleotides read TGTGCCAGCAGCGTGGGCCCCAGCCTGAACACTGAAGCTTTCTTT. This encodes CASSVGPSLNTEAFF. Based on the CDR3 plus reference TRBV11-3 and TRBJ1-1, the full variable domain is EAGVVQSPRYKIIEKKQPVAFWCNPISGHNTLYWYLQNLGQGPELLIRYENEEAVDDSQLPKDRFSAERLKGVDSTLKIQPAELGDSAVYLCASSVGPSLNTEAFFGQGTRLTVV.

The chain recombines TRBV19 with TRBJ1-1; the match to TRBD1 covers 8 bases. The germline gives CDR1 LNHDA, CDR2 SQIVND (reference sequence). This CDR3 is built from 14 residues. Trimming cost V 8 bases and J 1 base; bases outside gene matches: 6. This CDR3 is CASGAGGWNTEAFF. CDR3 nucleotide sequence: TGTGCCAGTGGGGCAGGGGGCTGGAACACTGAAGCTTTCTTT.

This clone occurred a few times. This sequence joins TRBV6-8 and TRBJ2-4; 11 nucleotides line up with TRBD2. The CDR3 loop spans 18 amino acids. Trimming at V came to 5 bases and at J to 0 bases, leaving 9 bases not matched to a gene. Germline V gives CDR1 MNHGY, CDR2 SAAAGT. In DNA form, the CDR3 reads TGTGCCAGCAGTCAGCGGACTAGCGGGCTTTTAGCCAAAAACATTCAGTACTTC. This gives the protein CASSQRTSGLLAKNIQYF.

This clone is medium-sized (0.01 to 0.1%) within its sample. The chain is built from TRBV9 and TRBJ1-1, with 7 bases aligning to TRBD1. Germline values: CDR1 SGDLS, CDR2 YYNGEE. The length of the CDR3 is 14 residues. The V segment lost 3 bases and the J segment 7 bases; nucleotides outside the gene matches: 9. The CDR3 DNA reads TGTGCCAGCAGCGCCTCGACAGGGATCCTTGAAGCTTTCTTT. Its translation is CASSASTGILEAFF. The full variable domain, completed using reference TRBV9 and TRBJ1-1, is DSGVTQTPKHLITATGQRVTLRCSPRSGDLSVYWYQQSLDQGLQFLIQYYNGEERAKGNILERFSAQQFPDLHSELNLSSLELGDSALYFCASSASTGILEAFFGQGTRLTVV.

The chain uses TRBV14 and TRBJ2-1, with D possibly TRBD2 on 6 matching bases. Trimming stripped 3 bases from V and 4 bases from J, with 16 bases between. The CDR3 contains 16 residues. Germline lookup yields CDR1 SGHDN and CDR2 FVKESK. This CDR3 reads CASSQDYGGGYNEQFF. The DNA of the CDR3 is TGTGCCAGCAGCCAGGACTACGGCGGCGGGTACAATGAGCAGTTCTTC. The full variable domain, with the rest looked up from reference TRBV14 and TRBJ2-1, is EAGVTQFPSHSVIEKGQTVTLRCDPISGHDNLYWYRRVMGKEIKFLLHFVKESKQDESGMPNNRFLAERTGGTYSTLKVQPAELEDSGVYFCASSQDYGGGYNEQFFGPGTRLTVL.

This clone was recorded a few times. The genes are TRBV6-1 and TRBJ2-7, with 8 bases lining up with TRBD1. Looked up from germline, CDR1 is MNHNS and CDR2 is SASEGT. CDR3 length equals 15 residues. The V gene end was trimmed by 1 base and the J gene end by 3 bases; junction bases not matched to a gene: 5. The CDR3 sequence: CASSEGRGQGYEQYV. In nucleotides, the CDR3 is TGTGCCAGCAGTGAAGGGCGAGGACAGGGCTACGAGCAGTACGTC.

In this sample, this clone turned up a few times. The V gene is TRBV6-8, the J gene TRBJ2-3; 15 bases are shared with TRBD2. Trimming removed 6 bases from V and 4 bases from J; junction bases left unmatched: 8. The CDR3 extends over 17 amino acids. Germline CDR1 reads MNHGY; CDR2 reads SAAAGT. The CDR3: CASRRTSGGAPPDTQYF. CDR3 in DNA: TGTGCCAGCAGACGGACTAGCGGGGGGGCCCCACCAGATACGCAGTATTTT.